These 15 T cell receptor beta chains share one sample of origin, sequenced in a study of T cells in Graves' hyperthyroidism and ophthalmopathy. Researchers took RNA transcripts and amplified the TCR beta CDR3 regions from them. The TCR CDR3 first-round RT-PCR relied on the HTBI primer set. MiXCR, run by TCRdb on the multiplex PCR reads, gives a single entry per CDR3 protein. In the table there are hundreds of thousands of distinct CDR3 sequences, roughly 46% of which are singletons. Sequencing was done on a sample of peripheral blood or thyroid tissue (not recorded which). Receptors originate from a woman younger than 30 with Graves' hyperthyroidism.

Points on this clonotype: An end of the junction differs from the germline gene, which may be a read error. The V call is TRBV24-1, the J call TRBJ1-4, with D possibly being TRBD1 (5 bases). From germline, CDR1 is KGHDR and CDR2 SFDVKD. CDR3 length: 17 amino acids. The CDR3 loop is CATSARTKGSSIEELFF. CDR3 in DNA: TGTGCCACCAGTGCCCGAACAAAGGGGAGCTCAATTGAAGAACTGTTTTTT.

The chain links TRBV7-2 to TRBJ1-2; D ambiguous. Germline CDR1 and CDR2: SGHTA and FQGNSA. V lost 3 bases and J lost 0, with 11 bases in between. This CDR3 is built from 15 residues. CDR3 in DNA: TGTGCCAGCAGCTTGGGGTTGTTGGCTAACTATGGCTACACCTTC. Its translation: CASSLGLLANYGYTF.

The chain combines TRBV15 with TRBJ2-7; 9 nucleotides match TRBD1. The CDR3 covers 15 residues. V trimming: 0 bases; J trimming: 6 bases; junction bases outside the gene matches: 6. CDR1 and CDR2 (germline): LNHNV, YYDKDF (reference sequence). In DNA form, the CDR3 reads TGTGCCACCAGCAGAGACCTTGACAGGGGGTCCGAGCAGTACTTC. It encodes CATSRDLDRGSEQYF.

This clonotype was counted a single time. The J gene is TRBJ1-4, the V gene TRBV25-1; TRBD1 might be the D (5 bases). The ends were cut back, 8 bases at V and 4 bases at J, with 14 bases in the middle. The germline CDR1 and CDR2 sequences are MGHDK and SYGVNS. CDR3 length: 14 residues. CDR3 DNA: TGTGCCAGCTCACACGGGACCTTTAATGAAAAACTGTTTTTT. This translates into CASSHGTFNEKLFF. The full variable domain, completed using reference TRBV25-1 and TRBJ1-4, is EADIYQTPRYLVIGTGKKITLECSQTMGHDKMYWYQQDPGMELHLIHYSYGVNSTEKGDLSSESTVSRIRTEHFPLTLESARPSHTSQYLCASSHGTFNEKLFFGSGTQLSVL.

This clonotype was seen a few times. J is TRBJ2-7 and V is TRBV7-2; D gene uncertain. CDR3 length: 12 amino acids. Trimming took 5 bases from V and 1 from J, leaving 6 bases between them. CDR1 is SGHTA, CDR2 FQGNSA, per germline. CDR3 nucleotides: TGTGCCAGCAGCAGGGTGTCCTACGAGCAGTACTTC. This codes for CASSRVSYEQYF. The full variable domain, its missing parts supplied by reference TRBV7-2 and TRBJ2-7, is GAGVSQSPSNKVTEKGKDVELRCDPISGHTALYWYRQSLGQGLEFLIYFQGNSAPDKSGLPSDRFSAERTGGSVSTLTIQRTQQEDSAVYLCASSRVSYEQYFGPGTRLTVT.

The CDR3: CASSLGVRDYSTGELFF. The DNA for the CDR3 is TGCGCCAGCAGCTTGGGCGTCCGGGACTATAGCACCGGGGAGCTGTTTTTT. This chain joins TRBV5-1 and TRBJ2-2; 7 bases map to TRBD2. With 0 bases clipped from V and 4 bases from J, the junction kept 9 bases outside the gene matches. This CDR3 has 17 residues. Germline CDR1 is SGHRS and CDR2 is YFSETQ.

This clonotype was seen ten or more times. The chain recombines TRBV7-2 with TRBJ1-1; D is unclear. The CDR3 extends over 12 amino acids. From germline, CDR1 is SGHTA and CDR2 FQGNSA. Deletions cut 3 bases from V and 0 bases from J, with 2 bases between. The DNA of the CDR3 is TGTGCCAGCAGCTTTCTGAACACTGAAGCTTTCTTT. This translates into CASSFLNTEAFF.

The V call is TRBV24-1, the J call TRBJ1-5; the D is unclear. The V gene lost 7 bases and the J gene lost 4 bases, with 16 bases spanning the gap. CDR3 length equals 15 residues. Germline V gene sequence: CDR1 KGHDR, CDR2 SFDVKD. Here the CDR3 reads CATSLAGRNNQPQHF. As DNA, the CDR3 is TGTGCCACCAGCTTGGCCGGCAGGAATAATCAGCCCCAGCATTTT.

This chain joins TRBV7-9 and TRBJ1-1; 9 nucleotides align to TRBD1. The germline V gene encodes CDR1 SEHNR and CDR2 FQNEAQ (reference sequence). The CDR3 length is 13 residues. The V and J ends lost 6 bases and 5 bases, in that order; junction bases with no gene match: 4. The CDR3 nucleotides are TGTGCCAGCAGGGCGACAGGGGGAACTGAAGCTTTCTTT. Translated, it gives CASRATGGTEAFF.

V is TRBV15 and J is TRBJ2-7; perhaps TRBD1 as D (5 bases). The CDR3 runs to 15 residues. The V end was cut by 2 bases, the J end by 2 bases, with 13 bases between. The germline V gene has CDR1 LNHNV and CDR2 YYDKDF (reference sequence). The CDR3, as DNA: TGTGCCACCAGCAGACCTCAGGGTTGGCCCTACGAGCAGTACTTC. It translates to CATSRPQGWPYEQYF.

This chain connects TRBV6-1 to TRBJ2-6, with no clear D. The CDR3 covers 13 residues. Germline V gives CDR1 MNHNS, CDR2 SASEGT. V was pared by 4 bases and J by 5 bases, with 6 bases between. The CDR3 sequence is CASSGERANVLTF. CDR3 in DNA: TGTGCCAGCAGTGGCGAGCGGGCCAACGTCCTGACTTTC.

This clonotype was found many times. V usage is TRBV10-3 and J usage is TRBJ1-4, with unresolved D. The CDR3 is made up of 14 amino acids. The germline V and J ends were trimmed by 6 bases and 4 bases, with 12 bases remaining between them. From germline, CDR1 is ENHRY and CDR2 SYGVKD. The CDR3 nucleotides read TGTGCCATCAGCGCCGACGGTGTTAATGAAAAACTGTTTTTT. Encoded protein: CAISADGVNEKLFF.

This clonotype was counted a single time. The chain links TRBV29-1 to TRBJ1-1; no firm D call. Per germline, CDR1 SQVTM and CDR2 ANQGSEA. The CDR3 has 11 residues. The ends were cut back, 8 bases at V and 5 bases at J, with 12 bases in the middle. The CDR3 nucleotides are TGCAGCTTGGGTCCTAGGACTGAAGCTTTCTTT. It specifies CSLGPRTEAFF.

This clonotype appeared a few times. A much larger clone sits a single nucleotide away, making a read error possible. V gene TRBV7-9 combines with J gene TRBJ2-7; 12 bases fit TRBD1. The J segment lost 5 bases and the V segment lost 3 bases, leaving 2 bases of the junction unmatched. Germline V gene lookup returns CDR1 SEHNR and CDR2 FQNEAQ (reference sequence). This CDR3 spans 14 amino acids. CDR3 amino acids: CASSFGTGGDEQYF. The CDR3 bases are TGTGCCAGCAGCTTCGGGACAGGGGGCGACGAGCAGTACTTC. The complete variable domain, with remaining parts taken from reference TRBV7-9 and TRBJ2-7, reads DTGVSQNPRHKITKRGQNVTFRCDPISEHNRLYWYRQTLGQGPEFLTYFQNEAQLEKSRLLSDRFSAERPKGSFSTLEIQRTEQGDSAMYLCASSFGTGGDEQYFGPGTRLTVT.

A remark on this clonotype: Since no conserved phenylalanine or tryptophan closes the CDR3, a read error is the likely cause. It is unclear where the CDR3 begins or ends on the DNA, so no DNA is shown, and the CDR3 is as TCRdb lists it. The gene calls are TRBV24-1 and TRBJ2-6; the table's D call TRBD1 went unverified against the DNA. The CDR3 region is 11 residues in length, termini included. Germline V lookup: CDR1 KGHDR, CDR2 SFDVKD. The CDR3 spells CATSDLGQGGS.